The rows below give T cell receptor beta chains drawn from one sample of a study of early T cells in non-severe SARS-CoV-2 infection. TCRdb reprocessed the 5' RACE reads with MiXCR, giving one entry per CDR3 protein. The repertoire has 55,000 to 75,000 distinct CDR3 sequences, 6% to 8.5% of them found once; the top ten carry about 3.4%. The sequencing input was whole blood. The receptor set was obtained from an adult who was a healthcare worker with PCR-confirmed SARS-CoV-2 infection or an uninfected control (not recorded which). The conserved cysteine and the conserved F or W are not part of the CDR3 here.

v_call: TRBV12-3/TRBV12-4
cdr3_aa: ASSGAVSSYEQY

v_call: TRBV6-6
cdr3_aa: ASSYSGGEGRDTQY

v_call: TRBV9
cdr3_aa: ASSASGTSTDTQY

v_call: TRBV5-6
cdr3_aa: ASSPPGPGEKLF

v_call: TRBV5-6
cdr3_aa: ASSLGGLAAYEQY

v_call: TRBV5-1
cdr3_aa: ASSQDRGENEQY

v_call: TRBV28
cdr3_aa: ASRPGPETQY

v_call: TRBV12-3/TRBV12-4
cdr3_aa: ASSSQLGLAGGAF

v_call: TRBV7-8
cdr3_aa: ASSFAGRNEQY

v_call: TRBV5-4
cdr3_aa: ASSWMGDTQY

v_call: TRBV6-2/TRBV6-3
cdr3_aa: ASSYSTASETKRAEQF

v_call: TRBV5-1
cdr3_aa: APGRKGNLYGYT

v_call: TRBV6-2/TRBV6-3
cdr3_aa: ASSYYGTAEEQY

v_call: TRBV20-1
cdr3_aa: SARDIIALSSYNEQF

v_call: TRBV7-3
cdr3_aa: ASSSAGASGNYNEQF

v_call: TRBV18
cdr3_aa: ASSPGESDTEAF

v_call: TRBV27
cdr3_aa: ASSWGQALYEQY

v_call: TRBV28
cdr3_aa: ASKTKTSGSRETQY

v_call: TRBV20-1
cdr3_aa: SARGPAGLTGSGYT

v_call: TRBV20-1
cdr3_aa: SAKITSGTQY

v_call: TRBV12-3/TRBV12-4
cdr3_aa: ASRSLVAGSAGAKNIQY

v_call: TRBV5-8
cdr3_aa: ASTPRAGDRNQPQH